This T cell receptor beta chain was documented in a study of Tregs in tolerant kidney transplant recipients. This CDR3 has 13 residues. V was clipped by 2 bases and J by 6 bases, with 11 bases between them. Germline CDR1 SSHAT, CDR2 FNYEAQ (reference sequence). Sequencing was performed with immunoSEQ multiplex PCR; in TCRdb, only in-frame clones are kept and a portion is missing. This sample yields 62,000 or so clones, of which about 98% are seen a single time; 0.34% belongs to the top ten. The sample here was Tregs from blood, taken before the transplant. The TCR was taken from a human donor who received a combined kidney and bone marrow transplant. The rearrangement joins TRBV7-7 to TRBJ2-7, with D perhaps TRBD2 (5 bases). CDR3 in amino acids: CASSLTGTGEQYF. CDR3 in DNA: TGTGCCAGCAGCTTAACGGGAACGGGCGAGCAGTACTTC.